A selection of T cell receptor beta chains follows, all from one sample in a study of patients and donors after allogeneic stem cell transplantation. TCRdb redid the calling of the RT-PCR reads with MiXCR, one entry per CDR3 protein. The sample lists roughly 960,000 distinct CDR3 sequences; roughly 18% were seen once. Specimen: blood, either unsorted or a sorted T cell fraction (not recorded which). These TCRs come from a human donor who was either an allogeneic HSCT recipient or a stem cell or donor lymphocyte infusion donor (not recorded which). It is not recorded whose cells these are; they may come from a transplant donor. The CDR3 runs from the conserved cysteine through the conserved F or W. D genes are given only for firm matches. The size field is filled for only some rows; it gives once, few, many or a size class.

>TRBJ2-2|-|TRBV24-1|-
CATSDNTGPGELFF
TGTGCCACCAGTGACAATACAGGGCCCGGGGAGCTGTTTTTT
>TRBJ2-2|few|TRBV5-1|TRBD1
CASGTPGQTNTGELFF
TGCGCCAGCGGAACCCCGGGACAGACAAACACCGGGGAGCTGTTTTTT
>TRBJ1-1|-|TRBV6-2/TRBV6-3|-
CASSQVTTEAFF
TGTGCCAGCAGCCAGGTTACCACTGAAGCTTTCTTT
>TRBJ2-7|few|TRBV10-3|-
CAMGAPYEQYF
TGTGCCATGGGGGCCCCCTACGAGCAGTACTTC
>TRBJ2-5|-|TRBV3-1|TRBD2
CASSLGTSGRGGLETQYF
TGTGCCAGCAGCCTAGGGACTAGCGGGAGAGGAGGCCTCGAGACCCAGTACTTC
>TRBJ2-1|few|TRBV15|-
CATSRGGSTNEQFF
TGTGCCACCAGCAGAGGGGGTAGCACGAATGAGCAGTTCTTC
>TRBJ2-1|few|TRBV6-5|-
CASSSRDGWSYNEQFF
TGTGCCAGCAGTTCCCGGGACGGATGGTCCTACAATGAGCAGTTCTTC
>TRBJ1-2|-|TRBV19|-
CASSFRQAYGYTF
TGTGCCAGTAGTTTCCGACAGGCATATGGCTACACCTTC
>TRBJ1-2|few|TRBV5-1|TRBD1
CASTHGQGLYGYTF
TGCGCCAGCACTCACGGACAGGGACTCTATGGCTACACCTTC
>TRBJ1-2|-|TRBV12-3/TRBV12-4|-
CASSRPEIVGPYGYTF
TGTGCCAGCAGTCGACCTGAGATCGTTGGCCCCTACGGCTACACCTTC
>TRBJ2-3|few|TRBV7-9|-
CASSLDPKRSTDTQYF
TGTGCCAGCAGCTTAGACCCAAAACGGAGCACAGATACGCAGTATTTT
>TRBJ1-1|few|TRBV12-3/TRBV12-4|-
CASSLATPQAFF
TGTGCCAGCAGTTTAGCCACACCCCAAGCTTTCTTT
>TRBJ1-6|-|TRBV18|-
CASSPLPGDSPLHF
TGTGCCAGCTCACCACTCCCAGGGGATTCACCCCTCCACTTT
>TRBJ2-1|few|TRBV12-3/TRBV12-4|-
CASSPGTRMSSYNEQFF
TGTGCCAGCAGTCCCGGGACACGGATGAGCTCCTACAATGAGCAGTTCTTC
>TRBJ2-1|few|TRBV7-9|TRBD2
CASTRPGLAGGSEQFF
TGTGCCAGCACGCGTCCGGGACTAGCGGGGGGAAGTGAGCAGTTCTTC
>TRBJ2-3|few|TRBV11-2|TRBD2
CASSDSGGITDTQYF
TGTGCCAGCAGCGATAGCGGGGGGATCACAGATACGCAGTATTTT
>TRBJ2-5|few|TRBV11-2|TRBD2
CASTGGTSGRRETQYF
TGTGCCAGCACCGGAGGGACTAGCGGAAGACGGGAGACCCAGTACTTC
>TRBJ1-1|many|TRBV12-3/TRBV12-4|-
CASSPRGTEAFF
TGTGCCAGCAGCCCCCGGGGCACTGAAGCTTTCTTT
>TRBJ1-5|-|TRBV20-1|-
CSARDGRPGARPQHF
TGCAGTGCTAGAGATGGTCGCCCGGGGGCGAGGCCCCAGCATTTT
>TRBJ2-1|few|TRBV2|-
CASSEVGAEHNEQFF
TGTGCCAGCAGTGAGGTCGGGGCAGAACACAATGAGCAGTTCTTC
>TRBJ2-1|few|TRBV20-1|-
CSAPGGSSYNEQFF
TGCAGTGCTCCCGGGGGAAGCTCCTACAATGAGCAGTTCTTC
>TRBJ1-5|few|TRBV12-3/TRBV12-4|-
CASSLALSDYSNQPQHF
TGTGCCAGCAGTTTAGCGCTCAGTGATTATAGCAATCAGCCCCAGCATTTT
>TRBJ2-6|-|TRBV11-2|-
CASSLGGGRSSSGANVLTF
TGTGCCAGCAGCTTGGGCGGGGGCCGTTCAAGCTCTGGGGCCAACGTCCTGACTTTC